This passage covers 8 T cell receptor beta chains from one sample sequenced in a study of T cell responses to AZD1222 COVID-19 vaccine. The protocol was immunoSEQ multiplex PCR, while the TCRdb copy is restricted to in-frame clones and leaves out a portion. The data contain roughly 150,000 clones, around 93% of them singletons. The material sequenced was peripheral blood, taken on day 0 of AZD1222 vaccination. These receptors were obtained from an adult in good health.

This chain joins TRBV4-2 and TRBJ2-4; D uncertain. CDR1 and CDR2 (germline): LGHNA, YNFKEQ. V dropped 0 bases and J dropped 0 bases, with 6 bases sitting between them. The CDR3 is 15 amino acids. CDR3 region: CASSQDLLAKNIQYF. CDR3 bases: TGTGCCAGCAGCCAAGATCTCCTAGCCAAAAACATTCAGTACTTC.

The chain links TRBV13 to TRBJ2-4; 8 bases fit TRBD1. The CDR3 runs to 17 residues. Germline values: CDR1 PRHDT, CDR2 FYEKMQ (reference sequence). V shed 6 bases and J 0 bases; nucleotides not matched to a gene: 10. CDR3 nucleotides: TGTGCCAGCAGTCATACGGGACAGGATCTAGCCAAAAACATTCAGTACTTC. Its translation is CASSHTGQDLAKNIQYF.

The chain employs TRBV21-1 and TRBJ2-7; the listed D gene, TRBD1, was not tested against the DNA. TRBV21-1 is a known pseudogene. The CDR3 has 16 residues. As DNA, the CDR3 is TGTGCCAGCAGCAATGGAAACCCGGACAGGGAAGACGAGCAGTACTTC. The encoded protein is CASSNGNPDREDEQYF.

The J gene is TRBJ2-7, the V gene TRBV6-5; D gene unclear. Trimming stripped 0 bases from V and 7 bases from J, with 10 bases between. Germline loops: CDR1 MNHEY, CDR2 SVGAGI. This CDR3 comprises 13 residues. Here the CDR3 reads CASSYSAPPEQYF. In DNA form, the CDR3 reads TGTGCCAGCAGTTACTCGGCACCACCAGAGCAGTACTTC.

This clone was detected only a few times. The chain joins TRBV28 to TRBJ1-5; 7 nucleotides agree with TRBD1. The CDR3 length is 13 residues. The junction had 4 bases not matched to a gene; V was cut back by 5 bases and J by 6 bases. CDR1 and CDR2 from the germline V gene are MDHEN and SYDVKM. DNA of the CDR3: TGTGCCAGCAGTCCAACAGGGGTTCAGCCCCAGCATTTT. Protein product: CASSPTGVQPQHF.

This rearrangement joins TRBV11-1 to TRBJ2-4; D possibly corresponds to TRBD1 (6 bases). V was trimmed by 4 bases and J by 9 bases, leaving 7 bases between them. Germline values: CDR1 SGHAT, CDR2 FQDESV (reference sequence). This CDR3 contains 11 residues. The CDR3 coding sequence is TGTGCCAGCAGCTCAGGGGCCATTCAGTACTTC. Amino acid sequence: CASSSGAIQYF.

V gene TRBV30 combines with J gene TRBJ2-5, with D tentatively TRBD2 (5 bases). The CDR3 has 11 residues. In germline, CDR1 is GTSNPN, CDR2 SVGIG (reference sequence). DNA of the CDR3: TGTGCAGGGAGTTTACAAGAGACCCAGTACTTC. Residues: CAGSLQETQYF.

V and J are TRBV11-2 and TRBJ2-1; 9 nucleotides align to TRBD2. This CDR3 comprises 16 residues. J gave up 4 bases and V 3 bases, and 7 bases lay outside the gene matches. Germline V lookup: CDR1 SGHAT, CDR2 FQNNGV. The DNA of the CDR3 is TGTGCCAGCAGCTTGGAGCGGGGGGCAAGGTACAATGAGCAGTTCTTC. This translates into CASSLERGARYNEQFF.